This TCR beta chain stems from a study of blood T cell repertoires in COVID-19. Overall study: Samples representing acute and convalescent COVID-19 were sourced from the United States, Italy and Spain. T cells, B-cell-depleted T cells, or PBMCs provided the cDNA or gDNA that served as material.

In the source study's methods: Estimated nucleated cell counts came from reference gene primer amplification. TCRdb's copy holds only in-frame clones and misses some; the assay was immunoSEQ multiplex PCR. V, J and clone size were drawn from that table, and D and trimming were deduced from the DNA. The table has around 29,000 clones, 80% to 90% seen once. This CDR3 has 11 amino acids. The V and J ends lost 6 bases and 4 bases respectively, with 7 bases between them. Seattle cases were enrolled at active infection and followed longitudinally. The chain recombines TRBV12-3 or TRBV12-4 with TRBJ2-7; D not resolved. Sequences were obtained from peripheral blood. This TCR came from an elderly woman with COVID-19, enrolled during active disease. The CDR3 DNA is TGTGCCAGCAGCCAACAATACGAGCAGTACTTC. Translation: CASSQQYEQYF.